These 26 T cell receptor beta chains originate from one sample sequenced in a study of cytomegalovirus exposure and HLA in healthy donors. The study ran its PCR with 60 Vbeta and 13 Jbeta primers. Libraries were prepared by immunoSEQ multiplex PCR; TCRdb keeps only in-frame clonotypes and omits some of them. Altogether 55,000 to 80,000 clones are present, about four fifths being singletons, with the ten largest covering 1.9%. Sequences were obtained from PBMCs. The receptor source for this set is a man between 18 and 35 years old in good health and CMV-seronegative.

V usage is TRBV7-8 and J usage is TRBJ2-3; 7 bases line up with TRBD2. The CDR3 contains 14 residues. The J segment lost 2 bases and the V segment lost 5 bases, leaving 4 bases of the junction unmatched. The germline gives CDR1 SGHVS, CDR2 FQNEAQ. This CDR3 reads CASSPLADTDTQYF. The CDR3, as DNA: TGTGCCAGCAGCCCTCTAGCGGACACAGATACGCAGTATTTT.

The chain joins TRBV6-5 to TRBJ2-3, with TRBD2 matching 7 bases. Germline loops: CDR1 MNHEY, CDR2 SVGAGI. This CDR3 comprises 15 residues. With 0 bases clipped from V and 3 bases from J, the junction kept 3 bases outside the gene matches. CDR3 DNA: TGTGCCAGCAGTTACTCCGGGGGAGGGACAGATACGCAGTATTTT. Translating it yields CASSYSGGGTDTQYF.

The gene calls are TRBV19 and TRBJ1-1, with TRBD1 matching 8 bases. Germline assignment: CDR1 LNHDA and CDR2 SQIVND (reference sequence). With V trimmed by 9 bases and J by 0 bases, 9 bases remained unmatched. This CDR3 comprises 15 residues. CDR3 coding DNA: TGTGCCAGCCAGGACAGGGCCCACGTGAACACTGAAGCTTTCTTT. Translation: CASQDRAHVNTEAFF.

V is TRBV28 and J is TRBJ1-3; tentative D call: TRBD1 (6 bases). Deletions cut 5 bases from V and 0 bases from J, with 17 bases between. Germline CDR1 MDHEN, CDR2 SYDVKM. The CDR3 contains 17 residues. The chain's CDR3 is CASSPPGQRFSGNTIYF. The CDR3 DNA reads TGTGCCAGCAGTCCCCCTGGACAGCGATTCTCTGGAAACACCATATATTTT.

The V call is TRBV28, the J call TRBJ1-5; a weak D match, TRBD1 (5 bases). The length of the CDR3 is 15 residues. Germline values: CDR1 MDHEN, CDR2 SYDVKM. With 6 bases removed from V and 4 bases from J, the gap between germline ends came to 16 bases. CDR3: CASREQVLGNQPQHF. The CDR3 DNA sequence: TGTGCCAGCAGAGAACAGGTCCTGGGTAATCAGCCCCAGCATTTT.

The chain couples TRBV30 to TRBJ1-5, with a possible D match to TRBD1 (6 bases). The CDR3 totals 18 residues. Germline assignment: CDR1 GTSNPN and CDR2 SVGIG (reference sequence). V was cut by 1 base and J by 0 bases, with 19 bases left in between. CDR3 sequence reads: CAWSEGTHDNYSNQPQHF. In nucleotides, the CDR3 is TGTGCCTGGAGTGAAGGGACACACGACAATTATAGCAATCAGCCCCAGCATTTT.

The chain recombines TRBV4-2 with TRBJ2-7; 12 positions agree with TRBD2. Germline CDR1 reads LGHNA; CDR2 reads YNFKEQ. The trim removed 1 base at V and 7 bases at J, leaving 5 bases unmatched. The CDR3 sequence is 15 residues long. The DNA for the CDR3 is TGTGCCAGCAGCCAAGCTAGACTAGCGGGAGATGAGCAGTACTTC. Residues: CASSQARLAGDEQYF.

There are a few counts of this clone. The chain uses TRBV29-1 and TRBJ2-2, with TRBD1 matching 8 bases. V lost 0 bases and J lost 6; bases outside the gene matches: 3. The germline V gene encodes CDR1 SQVTM and CDR2 ANQGSEA. This CDR3 has 14 amino acids. The CDR3 nucleotides are TGCAGCGTTGAAGAGGACAGGGTCGCCGGGGAGCTGTTTTTT. Its protein is CSVEEDRVAGELFF.

This clone was observed a single time. The V gene is TRBV5-4, the J gene TRBJ2-2; perhaps TRBD2 as D (6 bases). CDR1 is SGHNT and CDR2 is YYREEE in the germline V gene (reference sequence). Between the trimmed V and J ends, which lost 4 bases and 4 bases, there was a span of 14 bases. This CDR3 comprises 15 residues. The CDR3 bases are TGTGCCAGCAGCGCGGGACTTGTTGGCACCGGGGAGCTGTTTTTT. Encoded protein: CASSAGLVGTGELFF.

V is TRBV9 and J is TRBJ2-3, with 11 nucleotides matching TRBD2. The V gene end was trimmed by 4 bases and the J gene end by 1 base; junction bases not matched to a gene: 11. CDR3 length: 18 amino acids. Germline CDR1 and CDR2: SGDLS and YYNGEE. The CDR3 region has the DNA TGTGCCAGCAGCTGGCTAGCGGGAGGCCGGGGGGGCACAGATACGCAGTATTTT. This encodes CASSWLAGGRGGTDTQYF.

This clone was seen more than once but under ten times. The chain links TRBV7-2 to TRBJ2-1, with TRBD2 matching 9 bases. The length of the CDR3 is 13 residues. The V segment lost 7 bases and the J segment 6 bases; nucleotides outside the gene matches: 4. Germline V gives CDR1 SGHTA, CDR2 FQGNSA. CDR3 nucleotides: TGTGCCAGCAAAGCGGGGGGTGGCAATGAGCAGTTCTTC. This gives the protein CASKAGGGNEQFF.

The genes are TRBV6-5 and TRBJ1-2, with TRBD1 identical over 8 bases. Trimming at V came to 5 bases and at J to 4 bases, leaving 3 bases not matched to a gene. The CDR3 length is 13 residues. Germline CDR1 and CDR2: MNHEY and SVGAGI. The CDR3, as DNA: TGTGCCAGCAGTGTGGACAGGGTCTATGGCTACACCTTC. As protein: CASSVDRVYGYTF.

The J gene is TRBJ2-1, the V gene TRBV28; possible D gene TRBD2, 5 bases. Germline CDR1 and CDR2: MDHEN and SYDVKM. V was trimmed by 10 bases and J by 10 bases, leaving 17 bases between them. The CDR3 extends over 12 amino acids. In nucleotides, the CDR3 is TGTGCCAACGGGAACCCATTGGGGGAGCAGTTCTTC. Translating it yields CANGNPLGEQFF.

Only a few counts were recorded for this clone. This chain connects TRBV27 to TRBJ2-7; TRBD1 aligns across 11 bases. V lost 3 bases, J lost 4 bases, and 5 bases stayed unmatched. In germline, CDR1 is MNHEY, CDR2 SMNVEV (reference sequence). The CDR3 totals 15 residues. For the CDR3, the DNA is TGTGCCAGCAGTTTTGGGGACAGGGGGTTTTACGAGCAGTACTTC. Residues: CASSFGDRGFYEQYF.

This rearrangement joins TRBV9 to TRBJ1-1; 7 bases are a match to TRBD1. V trimming: 6 bases; J trimming: 1 base; junction bases outside the gene matches: 9. CDR3 length: 15 amino acids. The germline gives CDR1 SGDLS, CDR2 YYNGEE. The CDR3 coding sequence is TGTGCCAGCACCCCAGGGGGAATAGAGAACACTGAAGCTTTCTTT. This sequence encodes CASTPGGIENTEAFF.

The CDR3 loop reads CASSVRLAGGGLNTGELFF. The CDR3 nucleotides read TGTGCCAGCAGCGTAAGGCTAGCGGGCGGCGGACTGAACACCGGGGAGCTGTTTTTT. This sequence joins TRBV9 and TRBJ2-2; 8 positions match TRBD2. V trimming: 1 base; J trimming: 1 base; junction bases outside the gene matches: 12. Germline assignment: CDR1 SGDLS and CDR2 YYNGEE. The CDR3 totals 19 residues.

This clone was counted a few times. This chain connects TRBV19 to TRBJ1-2; D call uncertain. The CDR3 has 18 residues. Between the trimmed V and J ends, which lost 6 bases and 4 bases, there was a span of 27 bases. From germline, CDR1 is LNHDA and CDR2 SQIVND (reference sequence). The CDR3 here is CASRLLWARDHLSYGYTF. CDR3 bases: TGTGCCAGTAGGCTCCTCTGGGCCAGAGATCATCTGTCCTATGGCTACACCTTC.

The V and J genes are TRBV28 and TRBJ2-2; 10 nucleotides align to TRBD1. The CDR3 runs 16 residues. The trim removed 5 bases at V and 6 bases at J, leaving 9 bases unmatched. Germline V gene lookup returns CDR1 MDHEN and CDR2 SYDVKM. CDR3 region: CASSPPGQGLSGELFF. CDR3 sequence (DNA): TGTGCCAGCAGTCCTCCGGGACAGGGGCTGTCCGGGGAGCTGTTTTTT.

The chain uses TRBV7-2 and TRBJ2-1, with 9 bases aligning to TRBD2. Germline CDR1 reads SGHTA; CDR2 reads FQGNSA. Unmatched junction bases numbered 18, after V lost 5 bases and J lost 7 bases. CDR3 size: 18 residues. Here the CDR3 reads CASSRRFFSGGAQNEQFF. CDR3 coding DNA: TGTGCCAGCAGCCGTCGATTCTTTAGCGGGGGAGCACAGAATGAGCAGTTCTTC.

The J gene is TRBJ2-1, the V gene TRBV19; 10 bases line up with TRBD2. CDR1 is LNHDA and CDR2 is SQIVND in the germline V gene (reference sequence). V was pared by 5 bases and J by 6 bases, with 4 bases of the junction left unmatched. The CDR3 extends over 14 amino acids. CDR3 loop: CASSPLAGRNEQFF. The CDR3 bases are TGTGCCAGTAGTCCACTAGCGGGGCGCAATGAGCAGTTCTTC.

The chain couples TRBV12-5 to TRBJ2-1; a weak D match, TRBD1 (5 bases). The CDR3 has 16 amino acids. The germline V gene has CDR1 LGHNT and CDR2 FRNRAP. V was pared by 0 bases and J by 4 bases, with 13 bases between. The CDR3 DNA reads as TGTGCTAGTGGTTTGGTACGTGGCACAGGTTACAATGAGCAGTTCTTC. The encoded protein is CASGLVRGTGYNEQFF.

This chain links TRBV28 with TRBJ2-7, with D hard to call. The V and J ends lost 5 bases and 3 bases respectively, with 5 bases between them. This CDR3 spans 11 amino acids. Germline values: CDR1 MDHEN, CDR2 SYDVKM. In DNA form, the CDR3 reads TGTGCCAGCAGTCCGCGCTACGAGCAGTACTTC. Its translation is CASSPRYEQYF.

The chain uses TRBV28 and TRBJ1-5, with D perhaps matching TRBD1 (5 bases). This CDR3 has 17 amino acids. Germline V gene lookup returns CDR1 MDHEN and CDR2 SYDVKM. V was pared by 5 bases and J by 3 bases, with 20 bases between. The CDR3 coding sequence is TGTGCCAGCAGTCCAACGTCAGGGTTCGGACCCAATCAGCCCCAGCATTTT. This encodes CASSPTSGFGPNQPQHF.

The chain recombines TRBV21-1 with TRBJ2-1; the D call TRBD2 from the table was never checked on the DNA. TRBV21-1 is listed as a pseudogene. CDR3 length: 19 amino acids. This CDR3 is CASSIRDSRLAGSYNEQFF. The CDR3 nucleotides read TGTGCCAGCAGCATCCGGGACAGCCGACTAGCGGGATCATACAATGAGCAGTTCTTC.

The rearrangement uses TRBV27 and TRBJ2-5, with 11 bases lining up with TRBD1. Germline loops: CDR1 MNHEY, CDR2 SMNVEV (reference sequence). The CDR3 loop spans 14 amino acids. The V gene end was trimmed by 5 bases and the J gene end by 4 bases; junction bases not matched to a gene: 3. CDR3 in DNA: TGTGCCAGCAGTCTGGGGACAGGGGGAGAGACCCAGTACTTC. This sequence encodes CASSLGTGGETQYF.

This sequence joins TRBV6-6 and TRBJ1-2, with 8 positions matching TRBD1. Germline V CDR1 and CDR2: MNHNY, SVGAGI (reference sequence). The CDR3 contains 13 residues. With V trimmed by 4 bases and J by 8 bases, 6 bases remained unmatched. Here the CDR3 reads CASSSGQGGGYTF. The CDR3 DNA follows: TGTGCCAGCAGTTCCGGACAGGGTGGGGGCTACACCTTC.